The 9 T cell receptor beta chains listed next were all sequenced from one sample in a study of HIV-infected patients and healthy controls. cDNA was made from 500 ng RNA using alpha and beta constant primers. Each of the alpha and beta chains got its own library through chain-specific third strand synthesis with indices. In TCRdb, the 5' RACE reads were re-called with MiXCR into one record per CDR3 protein. Of roughly 22,000 distinct CDR3 sequences in the sample, approximately 9% were seen once. Whole blood was used without fractionation, so all unsorted peripheral T cells were included. The sample comprised blood. The receptors were sampled from an adult in good health.

This clonotype was observed at least ten times. The CDR3 spells CASRSGNQPQHF. The CDR3 DNA reads TGTGCCAGCCGGTCTGGCAATCAGCCCCAGCATTTT. V gene TRBV12-3 or TRBV12-4 combines with J gene TRBJ1-5; D uncertain. CDR3 size: 12 residues. Trimming cost V 8 bases and J 2 bases, with 7 bases left between them.

This clonotype was seen repeatedly, ten times or more. The rearrangement joins TRBV20-1 to TRBJ2-5; D might be TRBD1 (5 bases). The CDR3 is 14 residues long. V dropped 6 bases and J dropped 4 bases, with 18 bases sitting between them. Looked up from germline, CDR1 is DFQATT and CDR2 is SNEGSKA (reference sequence). Here the CDR3 DNA reads TGCAGTGCCCAGAGTACCAGGGTGACAGAGACCCAGTACTTC. Translation: CSAQSTRVTETQYF.

Ten or more counts support this clonotype. The V and J genes are TRBV12-3 or TRBV12-4 and TRBJ2-1, with 11 bases that match TRBD2. The CDR3 consists of 15 residues. V was clipped by 6 bases and J by 7 bases; unmatched bases: 8. CDR3 in amino acids: CASRVAGGPGNEQFF. In DNA, the CDR3 is TGTGCCAGCAGGGTAGCGGGGGGGCCGGGTAATGAGCAGTTCTTC.

This clonotype has ten or more counts. The rearrangement links TRBV24-1 to TRBJ2-1, with D unresolved. V dropped 4 bases and J dropped 2 bases, with 8 bases sitting between them. CDR3 size: 14 residues. Germline V gene data show CDR1 as KGHDR and CDR2 as SFDVKD. The CDR3 protein is CATSEGRTYNEQFF. CDR3 sequence (DNA): TGTGCCACCAGTGAAGGCAGAACCTACAATGAGCAGTTCTTC.

This clonotype was recorded many times. The chain has TRBV6-4 and TRBJ2-3; the match to TRBD2 covers 7 bases. V gave up 0 bases and J gave up 1 base; unmatched junction bases: 1. The CDR3 covers 15 residues. Germline assignment: CDR1 MRHNA and CDR2 SNTAGT. The CDR3 reads CASSDSGGGTDTQYF. CDR3 sequence (DNA): TGTGCCAGCAGTGACTCGGGGGGGGGCACAGATACGCAGTATTTT.

This clonotype has a handful of counts. For the CDR3, the DNA is TGTGCCAGCAGATCGATAGCGGGGGCCCTCACAGATACGCAGTATTTT. Translation gives CASRSIAGALTDTQYF. The chain is built from TRBV27 and TRBJ2-3; 9 bases are shared with TRBD2. With V trimmed by 6 bases and J by 2 bases, 9 bases remained unmatched. The CDR3 is made up of 16 amino acids. Germline CDR1 and CDR2: MNHEY and SMNVEV (reference sequence).

This clonotype was counted at least ten times. The chain uses TRBV29-1 and TRBJ1-1, with a tentative D call TRBD1 (6 bases). V dropped 3 bases and J dropped 3 bases, with 11 bases sitting between them. This CDR3 is built from 13 residues. Germline V gene data show CDR1 as SQVTM and CDR2 as ANQGSEA. CDR3 sequence: CSVEGAGYTEAFF. The CDR3 coding sequence is TGCAGCGTTGAGGGGGCAGGGTACACTGAAGCTTTCTTT.

This clonotype has more than one count but fewer than ten. The gene calls are TRBV29-1 and TRBJ2-2; D uncertain. With 4 bases removed from V and 0 bases from J, the gap between germline ends came to 12 bases. CDR3 length: 15 amino acids. Per germline, CDR1 SQVTM and CDR2 ANQGSEA. CDR3 in DNA: TGCAGCGTTGGTAGGCGGCACGCGAACACCGGGGAGCTGTTTTTT. This gives the protein CSVGRRHANTGELFF.

Ten or more counts support this clonotype. The chain employs TRBV20-1 and TRBJ2-7, with D tentatively TRBD2 (6 bases). This CDR3 has 13 residues. Trimming left V 1 base short and J 3 bases short, with 10 bases between. CDR1 and CDR2 from the germline V gene are DFQATT and SNEGSKA (reference sequence). CDR3 amino acids: CSARAETSYEQYF. DNA of the CDR3: TGCAGTGCTAGAGCTGAGACTAGCTACGAGCAGTACTTC.